The following is a T cell receptor (beta chain) sequence with its context. Its antigen is unknown. The use of a sample-barcoded 5' primer and a J-beta primer mix characterized a second PCR of roughly 6 to 11 cycles. All cDNA molecules were each tagged by a template-switch adaptor with 12 random nucleotides. TCRdb called the 5' RACE reads again in MiXCR, with one record for every CDR3 protein. The data show about 1,400,000 distinct CDR3 sequences, 42% seen once. Aged about 6 to 100, donors were systemically healthy Caucasians from Russia. This CDR3 has 15 amino acids. Trimming cost V 3 bases and J 4 bases; bases outside gene matches: 3. Germline V gives CDR1 LGHDT, CDR2 YNNKEL (reference sequence). This specimen belongs to a study of blood T cells in healthy people across ages. General study results and limits: Underestimates were what the diversity estimates from one million T cells were considered to be.

This receptor was obtained from a woman aged 18-29 years in good health. The chain combines TRBV3-1 with TRBJ2-1, with 10 nucleotides matching TRBD2. Sequencing input: blood. Here the CDR3 reads CASSQGTSVYNEQFF. Written as DNA, the CDR3 is TGTGCCAGCAGCCAGGGGACTAGCGTTTACAATGAGCAGTTCTTC.